This is a list of T cell receptor beta chains from one sample in a study of blood T cell repertoires in COVID-19. The repertoire was sequenced with immunoSEQ multiplex PCR; TCRdb's copy has only in-frame clones and lacks some. The sample records a few hundred thousand clones, around nine tenths being singletons. The sequenced sample was PBMCs or T cells enriched from blood (not recorded which). These receptors all stem from a woman under 40 who had been exposed to COVID-19. CDR3s include the opening cysteine and the closing phenylalanine or tryptophan.

V gene | CDR3 protein
TRBV27 | CASSLGGLGRQRPTYEQYF
TRBV7-9 | CASSPGQGGPTNEKLFF
TRBV7-3 | CASSSQGTSGANEQFF
TRBV11-3 | CASSARVASGNTIYF
TRBV7-9 | CASSLERRQGVGNEQFF
TRBV5-6 | CASSRPGTPINEQFF
TRBV12-3/TRBV12-4 | CASSFGGQPQHF
TRBV7-2 | CASTRDRRQTEAFF
TRBV7-3 | CASSPRYEQYF
TRBV3-1/TRBV3-2 | CASSGTSMNEQFF
TRBV18 | CASSPGQGWATEAFF
TRBV6-5 | CASMLRAFSYNEQFF
TRBV2 | CASLGPSYEQYF